Below are 26 T cell receptor beta chains sequenced from a single sample in a study of blood T cells in healthy people across ages. The use of a sample-barcoded 5' primer and a J-beta primer mix characterized a second PCR of about 7 to 12 cycles. TCRdb used MiXCR to reprocess the 5' RACE reads, holding one entry per CDR3 protein. Among 800,000 to 950,000 distinct CDR3 sequences listed, 25% to 30% were seen once. Separately, the same data were catalogued under a study of T cells of mothers and their children.

The sample taken for sequencing was blood. The receptors derive from a woman aged 40 to 55 in good health.

This clonotype was recorded a few times. The J gene is TRBJ1-2, the V gene TRBV7-9; D perhaps matches TRBD1 (6 bases). Germline assignment: CDR1 SEHNR and CDR2 FQNEAQ (reference sequence). CDR3 length: 15 residues. Trimming took off 4 bases at V and 2 bases at J, with 14 bases between the two ends. CDR3 in amino acids: CASSSARQGNYGYTF. Here the CDR3 DNA reads TGTGCCAGCAGCTCAGCGCGGCAGGGGAACTATGGCTACACCTTC.

Comments on this clonotype: The germline gene is not matched at one end of the junction; a read error may be the cause. CDR3 DNA: TGCAGTGCTAGAGATGGGGATCAGGACAGGTTCAATCGGCCCCAGCATTTT. Translating it yields CSARDGDQDRFNRPQHF. The chain links TRBV20-1 to TRBJ1-5, with 7 bases lining up with TRBD1. The CDR3 has 17 residues. Germline CDR1 is DFQATT and CDR2 is SNEGSKA (reference sequence).

V and J are TRBV7-8 and TRBJ1-2; TRBD1 aligns across 9 bases. CDR3 length: 17 amino acids. Germline V gene lookup returns CDR1 SGHVS and CDR2 FQNEAQ. The ends lost 5 bases at V and 6 bases at J; junction bases unmatched: 16. The CDR3 region is CASSDQITTGGNNGYTF. The CDR3 DNA reads as TGTGCCAGCAGCGATCAAATAACTACAGGGGGCAATAATGGCTACACCTTC.

A few counts support this clonotype. The CDR3 spells CASSYPYPGGHQPQHF. The DNA for the CDR3 is TGTGCCAGCAGTTACCCGTACCCCGGGGGGCATCAGCCCCAGCATTTT. The chain links TRBV6-6 to TRBJ1-5; D is perhaps TRBD1 (6 bases). The germline CDR1 and CDR2 sequences are MNHNY and SVGAGI (reference sequence). V lost 2 bases, J lost 5 bases, and 16 bases lay in between. This CDR3 is 16 amino acids long.

Many counts were recorded for this clonotype. The chain is built from TRBV6-4 and TRBJ1-1, with no clear D. CDR1 is MRHNA, CDR2 SNTAGT, per germline. Trimming pared 3 bases from V and 0 bases from J, leaving 5 bases between. This CDR3 is built from 13 residues. This CDR3 reads CASSEAVNTEAFF. CDR3 bases: TGTGCCAGCAGTGAGGCTGTGAACACTGAAGCTTTCTTT.

For this clonotype: A much more abundant neighbour one base away suggests this may be a read error. The V call is TRBV7-2, the J call TRBJ2-3; TRBD2 is a possible D gene (7 bases). Germline V CDR1 and CDR2: SGHTA, FQGNSA. The CDR3 is made up of 15 amino acids. The germline V and J ends were trimmed by 4 bases and 7 bases, with 18 bases remaining between them. CDR3 region: CTSSSLVGGTNTQYF. The CDR3 DNA reads TGTACCAGCAGCTCCCTAGTAGGGGGGACTAATACGCAGTATTTT.

The chain recombines TRBV20-1 with TRBJ2-7, with D perhaps matching TRBD1 or TRBD2 (5 bases each). V lost 1 base, J lost 5 bases, and 12 bases lay in between. Germline V gives CDR1 DFQATT, CDR2 SNEGSKA (reference sequence). This CDR3 is 13 amino acids long. The chain's CDR3 is CSARGDGDHEQYF. The DNA of the CDR3 is TGCAGTGCTAGAGGGGACGGGGACCACGAGCAGTACTTC.

Ten or more counts support this clonotype. The chain's CDR3 is CASSLVTDRFYNEQFF. CDR3 in DNA: TGTGCCAGCAGCTTAGTCACCGACAGGTTCTACAATGAGCAGTTCTTC. The chain employs TRBV7-2 and TRBJ2-1; the D gene is possibly TRBD1 (6 bases). Per germline, CDR1 SGHTA and CDR2 FQGNSA. V was trimmed by 1 base and J by 3 bases, leaving 13 bases between them. The CDR3 is 16 amino acids.

This clonotype has only a few counts. This rearrangement joins TRBV5-1 to TRBJ1-1; a possible D gene is TRBD1 (5 bases). Between the trimmed V and J ends, which lost 2 bases and 2 bases, there was a span of 10 bases. The V gene's germline CDR1 is SGHRS and CDR2 YFSETQ. The CDR3 is 14 residues long. In DNA form, the CDR3 reads TGCGCCAGCAGCTTCGGCAGGGTTAACACTGAAGCTTTCTTT. It specifies CASSFGRVNTEAFF. The entire variable domain, with the rest obtained from reference TRBV5-1 and TRBJ1-1, is as follows: KAGVTQTPRYLIKTRGQQVTLSCSPISGHRSVSWYQQTPGQGLQFLFEYFSETQRNKGNFPGRFSGRQFSNSRSEMNVSTLELGDSALYLCASSFGRVNTEAFFGQGTRLTVV.

Remarks on this clonotype: The junction departs from the called germline gene at one end, perhaps through a read error. The rearrangement links TRBV9 to TRBJ2-1; D remains ambiguous. CDR1 is SGDLS, CDR2 YYNGEE, per germline. This CDR3 has 11 residues. CDR3 DNA sequence: TGTGCCTGCAGCGTAGGAAGTGAGCAGTTCTTC. The encoded protein is CACSVGSEQFF.

This clonotype has at least ten counts. The CDR3 DNA is TGTGCCAGCAGCCCGCGACAGGGACGATTTCAAGAGACCCAGTACTTC. Amino acid sequence: CASSPRQGRFQETQYF. The rearrangement uses TRBV9 and TRBJ2-5, with 7 bases fitting TRBD1. The CDR3 is 16 amino acids. Per germline, CDR1 SGDLS and CDR2 YYNGEE. After removal of 4 bases from V and 2 bases from J, the junction contained 11 bases not matched to a gene.

This clonotype was detected many times. The rearrangement links TRBV18 to TRBJ1-2, with a tentative D call TRBD1 (5 bases). The CDR3 extends over 13 amino acids. CDR1 and CDR2 from the germline V gene are KGHSH and LQKENI. Trimming removed 3 bases at V and 8 bases at J, with 13 bases between. CDR3 nucleotide sequence: TGTGCCAGCTCACCCAGGGCATCGGAAGGCTACACCTTC. Amino acid sequence: CASSPRASEGYTF.

The rearrangement joins TRBV24-1 to TRBJ2-7, with D possibly matching TRBD2 (6 bases). V was cut by 5 bases and J by 4 bases, with 14 bases left in between. The germline gives CDR1 KGHDR, CDR2 SFDVKD. This CDR3 region has 14 residues. The CDR3 DNA reads TGTGCCACCAGTGCGGCAGGGAGGCCTTACGAGCAGTACTTC. Protein sequence: CATSAAGRPYEQYF.

This chain links TRBV7-9 with TRBJ2-7; 11 bases fit TRBD1. Unmatched junction bases numbered 13, after V lost 6 bases and J lost 6 bases. Germline V gene sequence: CDR1 SEHNR, CDR2 FQNEAQ (reference sequence). The CDR3 length is 16 residues. The CDR3 is CASRRHGGTGGGEQYF. The CDR3 DNA is TGTGCCAGCAGACGCCATGGGGGGACAGGGGGTGGCGAGCAGTACTTC.

Concerning this clonotype: Being one base from a much bigger clone, this may be a read error. The chain has TRBV29-1 and TRBJ2-1, with 8 bases that match TRBD1. The assigned J gene may be wrong: the sequence end matches TRBJ2-7 better. Germline V lookup: CDR1 SQVTM, CDR2 ANQGSEA. The CDR3 length is 13 residues. The CDR3 here is CSGTGSSYNEQYF. The CDR3 region has the DNA TGCAGCGGGACAGGGAGCTCCTACAATGAGCAGTACTTC.

The chain uses TRBV3-1 and TRBJ2-6; TRBD1 is a possible D gene (6 bases). Germline CDR1 LGHDT, CDR2 YNNKEL (reference sequence). Trimming pared 4 bases from V and 3 bases from J, leaving 13 bases between. This CDR3 contains 16 residues. The CDR3 sequence: CASSPYREGGANVLTF. The CDR3 DNA is TGTGCCAGCAGCCCCTACAGGGAAGGTGGGGCCAACGTCCTGACTTTC.

V usage is TRBV19 and J usage is TRBJ2-2, with D perhaps given as TRBD1 or TRBD2 (5 bases each). The CDR3 loop spans 16 amino acids. Trimming left V 3 bases short and J 0 bases short, with 11 bases between. Germline CDR1 and CDR2: LNHDA and SQIVND (reference sequence). The CDR3 DNA is TGTGCCAGTAGTATTGGTGGGGGAGCGAACACCGGGGAGCTGTTTTTT. Translated: CASSIGGGANTGELFF.

Concerning this clonotype itself: A much larger clone lies a single base off, so this may be a read error. The chain employs TRBV12-3 or TRBV12-4 and TRBJ2-3, with 8 bases matching TRBD2. The CDR3 spans 14 residues. Here the CDR3 reads CASSLGTSSDAQYF. The CDR3 region has the DNA TGTGCCAGCAGTTTAGGGACTAGCTCAGATGCGCAGTATTTT.

This rearrangement joins TRBV5-5 to TRBJ1-2; 8 nucleotides agree with TRBD1. The CDR3 spans 15 residues. The germline CDR1 and CDR2 sequences are SGHKS and YYEKEE (reference sequence). V shed 3 bases and J 5 bases; nucleotides not matched to a gene: 9. The CDR3 DNA reads TGTGCCAGCAGCTCGGCTGGACAGGGAAGGTATGGCTACACCTTC. Its protein is CASSSAGQGRYGYTF.

This clonotype came up a few times. The chain joins TRBV7-9 to TRBJ1-2; 7 bases are shared with TRBD1. The CDR3 runs 16 residues. Germline CDR1 is SEHNR and CDR2 is FQNEAQ (reference sequence). J was trimmed by 2 bases and V by 6 bases; bases with no gene match: 12. CDR3: CASSRIQQGTNYGYTF. In nucleotides, the CDR3 is TGTGCCAGCAGTCGAATTCAACAGGGGACCAACTATGGCTACACCTTC.

The chain combines TRBV5-1 with TRBJ2-5; no definite D call. The DNA end is a closer match to TRBJ2-7, so the J assignment may be wrong. Per germline, CDR1 SGHRS and CDR2 YFSETQ. This CDR3 has 13 residues. The CDR3 DNA sequence: TGCGCCAGCAGCTTGTCGGCTTACTACGAGCAGTACTTC. Its translation: CASSLSAYYEQYF.

This clonotype has a handful of counts. The CDR3 protein is CASRGQSFNSPLHF. The CDR3, as DNA: TGTGCCAGCCGGGGACAGAGCTTTAATTCACCCCTCCACTTT. The V and J genes are TRBV27 and TRBJ1-6, with 7 bases lining up with TRBD1. The junction had 7 bases not matched to a gene; V was cut back by 8 bases and J by 6 bases. Germline lookup yields CDR1 MNHEY and CDR2 SMNVEV (reference sequence). The CDR3 length is 14 residues.

CDR3 sequence reads: CASSPRQANEQFF. Written as DNA, the CDR3 is TGTGCCAGCTCACCACGGCAGGCCAATGAGCAGTTCTTC. The genes are TRBV18 and TRBJ2-1, with no clear D. Trimming stripped 1 base from V and 6 bases from J, with 7 bases between. CDR1 and CDR2 (germline): KGHSH, LQKENI. This CDR3 is 13 amino acids long. The entire variable domain, with the rest obtained from reference TRBV18 and TRBJ2-1, is as follows: NAGVMQNPRHLVRRRGQEARLRCSPMKGHSHVYWYRQLPEEGLKFMVYLQKENIIDESGMPKERFSAEFPKEGPSILRIQQVVRGDSAAYFCASSPRQANEQFFGPGTRLTVL.

This clonotype was counted many times. The gene calls are TRBV5-1 and TRBJ2-1, with D uncertain. Trimming left V 0 bases short and J 4 bases short, with 14 bases between. The CDR3 covers 16 residues. Germline values: CDR1 SGHRS, CDR2 YFSETQ. The CDR3 DNA is TGCGCCAGCAGCTTGGCCGAAGCGCTCTGGTACAATGAGCAGTTCTTC. It yields the protein CASSLAEALWYNEQFF.

The chain has TRBV14 and TRBJ2-3; TRBD2 aligns across 8 bases. This CDR3 contains 15 residues. V was clipped by 2 bases and J by 4 bases; unmatched bases: 5. Germline loops: CDR1 SGHDN, CDR2 FVKESK. This CDR3 reads CASSQRAGVADTQYF. CDR3 bases: TGTGCCAGCAGCCAACGAGCGGGGGTGGCAGATACGCAGTATTTT.

This clonotype was found a few times. V gene TRBV5-1 combines with J gene TRBJ2-3, with 11 nucleotides matching TRBD2. V dropped 4 bases and J dropped 1; count of bases not matched to a gene: 2. Per germline, CDR1 SGHRS and CDR2 YFSETQ. This CDR3 contains 15 residues. CDR3 nucleotides: TGCGCCAGCAGCAATAGCGGGGGGGGCACAGATACGCAGTATTTT. This encodes CASSNSGGGTDTQYF.